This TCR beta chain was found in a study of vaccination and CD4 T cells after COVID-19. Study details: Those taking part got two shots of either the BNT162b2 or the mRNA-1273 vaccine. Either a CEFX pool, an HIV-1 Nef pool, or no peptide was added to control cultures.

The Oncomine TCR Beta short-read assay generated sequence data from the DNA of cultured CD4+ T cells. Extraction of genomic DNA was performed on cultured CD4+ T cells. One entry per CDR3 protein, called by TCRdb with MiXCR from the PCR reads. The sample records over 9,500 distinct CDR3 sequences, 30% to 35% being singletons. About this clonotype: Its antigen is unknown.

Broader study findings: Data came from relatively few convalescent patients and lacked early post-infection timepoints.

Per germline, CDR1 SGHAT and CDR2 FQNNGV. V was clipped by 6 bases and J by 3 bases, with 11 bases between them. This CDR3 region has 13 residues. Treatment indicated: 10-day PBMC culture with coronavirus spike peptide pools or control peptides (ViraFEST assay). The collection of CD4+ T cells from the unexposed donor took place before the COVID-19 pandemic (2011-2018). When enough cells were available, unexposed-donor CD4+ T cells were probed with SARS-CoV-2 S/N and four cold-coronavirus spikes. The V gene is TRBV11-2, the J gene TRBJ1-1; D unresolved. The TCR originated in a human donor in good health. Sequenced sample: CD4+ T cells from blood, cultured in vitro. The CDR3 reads CASSFARDTEAFF. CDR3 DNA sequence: TGTGCCAGCAGTTTTGCACGAGACACTGAAGCTTTCTTT.